The 23 T cell receptor beta chains presented below share a single source sample, sequenced in a study of T cell responses to AZD1222 COVID-19 vaccine. Produced via immunoSEQ multiplex PCR; TCRdb's table is partial and in-frame only. The sample has over 130,000 clones, 80% to 95% seen once. The sequenced sample was peripheral blood, obtained 28 days after the second AZD1222 dose. All receptors come from an adult who received the AZD1222 COVID-19 vaccine.

The rearrangement joins TRBV25-1 to TRBJ2-3; the match to TRBD1 covers 8 bases. From germline, CDR1 is MGHDK and CDR2 SYGVNS. The CDR3 length is 12 residues. With V trimmed by 5 bases and J by 7 bases, 2 bases remained unmatched. In nucleotides, the CDR3 is TGTGCCAGCAGTCAGGGGGCAAATACGCAGTATTTT. This translates into CASSQGANTQYF.

The chain is built from TRBV7-8 and TRBJ2-3; unclear D gene. CDR1 and CDR2 from the germline V gene are SGHVS and FQNEAQ. This CDR3 region has 12 residues. Trimming removed 5 bases from V and 2 bases from J, with 5 bases in between. DNA of the CDR3: TGTGCCAGCAGCCTTGACACAGATACGCAGTATTTT. This codes for CASSLDTDTQYF.

J is TRBJ1-5 and V is TRBV19; D remains unclear. The CDR3 length is 15 residues. Trimming shortened V by 5 bases and J by 4 bases, and 15 bases separated the two germline ends. CDR1 and CDR2 (germline): LNHDA, SQIVND (reference sequence). The CDR3 reads CASSRSGIFNQPQHF. The CDR3 region has the DNA TGTGCCAGTAGTCGGTCCGGGATTTTTAATCAGCCCCAGCATTTT.

The chain has TRBV28 and TRBJ1-1, with 8 bases identical to TRBD1. The CDR3 is made up of 13 amino acids. CDR1 and CDR2 (germline): MDHEN, SYDVKM. With V trimmed by 6 bases and J by 4 bases, 4 bases remained unmatched. The CDR3 nucleotides read TGTGCCAGCAGGGGAACAGGGGGCACTGAAGCTTTCTTT. Its translation is CASRGTGGTEAFF.

The chain is built from TRBV19 and TRBJ1-3; the D gene is possibly TRBD1 (5 bases). This CDR3 contains 14 residues. V was pared by 6 bases and J by 4 bases, with 13 bases between. Germline CDR1 LNHDA, CDR2 SQIVND (reference sequence). CDR3: CASSTPGRGNTIYF. The CDR3 DNA reads TGTGCCAGTAGCACGCCGGGACGCGGAAACACCATATATTTT.

The V gene is TRBV3-1 (or the pseudogene TRBV3-2), the J gene TRBJ2-2; 11 positions agree with TRBD2. The V and J ends lost 3 bases and 0 bases, in that order; junction bases with no gene match: 0. Germline V lookup: CDR1 LGHDT, CDR2 YNNKEL (reference sequence). The CDR3 spans 16 residues. This CDR3 is CASSQTSGANTGELFF. CDR3 nucleotide sequence: TGTGCCAGCAGCCAGACTAGCGGGGCGAACACCGGGGAGCTGTTTTTT.

This chain joins TRBV7-6 and TRBJ2-7; 11 bases fit TRBD2. The CDR3 sequence is 14 residues long. V gave up 4 bases and J gave up 3 bases; unmatched junction bases: 2. Germline values: CDR1 SGHVS, CDR2 FNYEAQ. The CDR3 nucleotides read TGTGCCAGCAGCTCGGGACTAGCGGTCTACGAGCAGTACTTC. This sequence encodes CASSSGLAVYEQYF.

The chain carries TRBV12-3 or TRBV12-4 and TRBJ2-3; D not certain. The ends were cut back, 6 bases at V and 4 bases at J, with 8 bases in the middle. The CDR3 runs to 12 residues. CDR3: CASSLPPDTQYF. CDR3 nucleotides: TGTGCCAGCAGCCTTCCCCCAGATACGCAGTATTTT.

The chain couples TRBV19 to TRBJ2-1, with 8 bases fitting TRBD2. V lost 4 bases, J lost 6 bases, and 5 bases stayed unmatched. Germline V lookup: CDR1 LNHDA, CDR2 SQIVND (reference sequence). The CDR3 length is 14 residues. CDR3 in amino acids: CASSRSGSGNEQFF. The DNA of the CDR3 is TGTGCCAGTAGTAGAAGCGGGAGTGGCAATGAGCAGTTCTTC.

The V gene is TRBV14, the J gene TRBJ2-7, with 12 bases aligning to TRBD2. V gave up 4 bases and J gave up 3 bases; unmatched junction bases: 19. The CDR3 loop spans 20 amino acids. Germline CDR1 is SGHDN and CDR2 is FVKESK. CDR3 nucleotides: TGTGCCAGCAGCCTTAGGACTAGCGGGGCCTCCGGGCGCCGGATCTACGAGCAGTACTTC. It specifies CASSLRTSGASGRRIYEQYF.

V and J are TRBV10-1 and TRBJ2-1; TRBD2 aligns across 8 bases. The CDR3 totals 15 residues. V lost 3 bases, J lost 5 bases, and 6 bases stayed unmatched. The germline V gene has CDR1 WNHNN and CDR2 SYGVQD (reference sequence). The CDR3 coding sequence is TGCGCCAGCAGTGACACGGGGGGGTCGGACAATGAGCAGTTCTTC. This sequence encodes CASSDTGGSDNEQFF.

The J gene is TRBJ1-5, the V gene TRBV6-6; possible D gene TRBD1, 6 bases. Germline CDR1 reads MNHNY; CDR2 reads SVGAGI (reference sequence). V was pared by 2 bases and J by 6 bases, with 17 bases between. The CDR3 sequence is 16 residues long. CDR3: CASSYVGGRGGQPQHF. The CDR3 DNA sequence: TGTGCCAGCAGTTACGTTGGGGGGCGCGGCGGTCAGCCCCAGCATTTT.

A single count supports this clone. J is TRBJ2-1 and V is TRBV4-2; 12 nucleotides match TRBD2. The length of the CDR3 is 16 residues. V lost 1 base, J lost 7 bases, and 5 bases stayed unmatched. CDR1 is LGHNA and CDR2 is YNFKEQ in the germline V gene. CDR3 coding DNA: TGTGCCAGCAGCCAAGTGACTAGCGGGGGCTGGAATGAGCAGTTCTTC. This translates into CASSQVTSGGWNEQFF.

V usage is TRBV15 and J usage is TRBJ1-1, with 7 bases matching TRBD1. V dropped 4 bases and J dropped 3; count of bases not matched to a gene: 5. CDR1 is LNHNV and CDR2 is YYDKDF in the germline V gene (reference sequence). The CDR3 contains 14 residues. CDR3 region: CATSIGQGDTEAFF. CDR3 in DNA: TGTGCCACCAGCATCGGGCAGGGGGACACTGAAGCTTTCTTT.

The rearrangement links TRBV10-3 to TRBJ1-1; 8 bases map to TRBD1. Germline CDR1 reads ENHRY; CDR2 reads SYGVKD. The V and J ends lost 8 bases and 3 bases, in that order; junction bases with no gene match: 5. The CDR3 length is 13 residues. CDR3 residues: CAIGKTGDTEAFF. CDR3 nucleotide sequence: TGTGCCATCGGGAAGACAGGGGACACTGAAGCTTTCTTT.

This clone showed up just once. The rearrangement uses TRBV3-1 (or the pseudogene TRBV3-2) and TRBJ1-4, with D possibly matching TRBD1 (5 bases). This CDR3 spans 12 amino acids. Germline V gives CDR1 LGHDT, CDR2 YNNKEL (reference sequence). V lost 3 bases and J 8 bases, leaving 7 bases between the germline ends. CDR3 in DNA: TGTGCCAGCAGCCACAGGGTCGAAAAACTGTTTTTT. Amino acids: CASSHRVEKLFF.

This chain connects TRBV4-1 to TRBJ2-6, with D possibly being TRBD2 (5 bases). This CDR3 is 13 amino acids long. V was clipped by 8 bases and J by 3 bases, with 8 bases between them. In germline, CDR1 is MGHRA, CDR2 YSYEKL. CDR3 in DNA: TGCGCCAGCGAGGGAATTGGGGCCAACGTCCTGACTTTC. Translating it yields CASEGIGANVLTF.

The genes are TRBV4-1 and TRBJ2-5; tentatively, D is TRBD2 (5 bases). The CDR3 totals 16 residues. Per germline, CDR1 MGHRA and CDR2 YSYEKL. Trimming shortened V by 4 bases and J by 1 base, and 16 bases separated the two germline ends. The chain's CDR3 is CASSLGRGTLQETQYF. Written as DNA, the CDR3 is TGCGCCAGCAGCCTAGGTCGGGGTACTCTCCAAGAGACCCAGTACTTC.

This clone appeared once. The chain uses TRBV2 and TRBJ1-6; D not certain. V lost 3 bases and J lost 10, with 16 bases in between. The CDR3 is 15 amino acids. Germline loops: CDR1 SNHLY, CDR2 FYNNEI. This CDR3 is CASSDGLAFRSPLHF. In nucleotides, the CDR3 is TGTGCCAGCAGTGATGGGCTCGCATTCAGGTCACCCCTCCACTTT.

The gene calls are TRBV3-1 (or the pseudogene TRBV3-2) and TRBJ2-3, with D possibly matching TRBD1 (5 bases). Trimming cost V 6 bases and J 9 bases, with 13 bases left between them. The V gene's germline CDR1 is LGHDT and CDR2 YNNKEL (reference sequence). There are 12 residues in the CDR3. The CDR3 sequence is CASSQGQWTQYF. The CDR3 DNA reads TGTGCCAGCAGTCAGGGCCAATGGACGCAGTATTTT.

The rearrangement links TRBV5-1 to TRBJ2-1, with D possibly being TRBD1 (7 bases). The V gene lost 2 bases and the J gene lost 7 bases, with 19 bases spanning the gap. The CDR3 sequence is 16 residues long. Germline-derived CDR1 and CDR2 are SGHRS and YFSETQ. CDR3 bases: TGCGCCAGCAGCTTCGGAGGGACAGCTAGCAGGAATGAGCAGTTCTTC. This encodes CASSFGGTASRNEQFF.

This clone showed up just once. J is TRBJ1-2 and V is TRBV6-5; no reliable D call. The CDR3 totals 14 residues. The germline V gene encodes CDR1 MNHEY and CDR2 SVGAGI. V lost 0 bases, J lost 0 bases, and 5 bases lay in between. Written as DNA, the CDR3 is TGTGCCAGCAGTTACTCGACCACTAACTATGGCTACACCTTC. It yields the protein CASSYSTTNYGYTF.

This chain links TRBV30 with TRBJ1-1; D remains ambiguous. The CDR3 spans 12 residues. Germline-derived CDR1 and CDR2 are GTSNPN and SVGIG (reference sequence). Trimming removed 0 bases from V and 4 bases from J, with 6 bases in between. The chain's CDR3 is CAWSVGVTEAFF. The CDR3 DNA follows: TGTGCCTGGAGTGTAGGCGTCACTGAAGCTTTCTTT.